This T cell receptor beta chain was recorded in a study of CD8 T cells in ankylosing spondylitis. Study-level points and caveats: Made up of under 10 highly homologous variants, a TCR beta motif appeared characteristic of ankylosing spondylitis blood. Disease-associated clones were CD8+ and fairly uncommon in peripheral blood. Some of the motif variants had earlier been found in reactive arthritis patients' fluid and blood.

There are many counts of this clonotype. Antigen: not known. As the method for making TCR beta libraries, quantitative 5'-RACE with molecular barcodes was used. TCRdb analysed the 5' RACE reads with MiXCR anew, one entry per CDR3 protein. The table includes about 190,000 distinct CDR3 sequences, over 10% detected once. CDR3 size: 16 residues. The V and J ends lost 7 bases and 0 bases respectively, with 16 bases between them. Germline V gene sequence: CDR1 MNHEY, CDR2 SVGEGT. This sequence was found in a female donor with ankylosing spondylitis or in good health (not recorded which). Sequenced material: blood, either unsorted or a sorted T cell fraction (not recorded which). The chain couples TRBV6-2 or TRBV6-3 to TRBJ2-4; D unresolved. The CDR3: CASNPHQSLAKNIQYF. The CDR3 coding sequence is TGTGCCAGCAACCCTCACCAGTCACTAGCCAAAAACATTCAGTACTTC.